This is a list of T cell receptor beta chains from one sample in a study of blood T cells in healthy people across ages. MiXCR, run by TCRdb on the 5' RACE reads, gives a single entry per CDR3 protein. The repertoire holds about 1,400,000 distinct CDR3 sequences, with 42% as singletons. The sample comprised blood. The receptors come from a woman aged 18-29 years in good health. CDR3s include the opening cysteine and the closing phenylalanine or tryptophan.

v_call: TRBV6-4
j_call: TRBJ2-2
cdr3_aa: CASSEGGTLGTGKLFF

v_call: TRBV5-1
j_call: TRBJ2-7
cdr3_aa: CASSWTGQVTYEQYF

v_call: TRBV10-3
j_call: -
cdr3_aa: CAISESEGPGESIQYF

v_call: TRBV27
j_call: TRBJ2-7
cdr3_aa: CASNTPPSYEQYF

v_call: TRBV12-3/TRBV12-4
j_call: TRBJ1-4
cdr3_aa: CASSPDRGVRKLFF

v_call: TRBV4-1
j_call: TRBJ2-7
cdr3_aa: CASSQDLAGQESSYEQYF

v_call: TRBV28
j_call: TRBJ2-1
cdr3_aa: CASSFQLAGGDEQFF

v_call: TRBV27
j_call: TRBJ1-1
cdr3_aa: CASRDDTGRGTEAFF

v_call: TRBV15
j_call: TRBJ2-7
cdr3_aa: CATSTPMGTVTYEQYF

v_call: TRBV3-1
j_call: TRBJ1-2
cdr3_aa: CASSQPRGYGYTF

v_call: TRBV10-2
j_call: TRBJ2-1
cdr3_aa: CASSESGMEGYNEQFF

v_call: TRBV10-1
j_call: TRBJ1-1
cdr3_aa: CASMARVNTEAFF

v_call: TRBV29-1
j_call: TRBJ1-2
cdr3_aa: CSVEDLGLQKDNTF

v_call: TRBV20-1
j_call: TRBJ1-1
cdr3_aa: CSAGPWALNTEAFF

v_call: TRBV10-3
j_call: TRBJ1-4
cdr3_aa: CATRGTDEKLFF

v_call: TRBV20-1
j_call: TRBJ1-1
cdr3_aa: CSARDMGSSALNTEAFF

v_call: TRBV24-1
j_call: TRBJ2-1
cdr3_aa: CATSPRDSLYNEQFF

v_call: TRBV5-1
j_call: TRBJ1-2
cdr3_aa: CASLPEGKRPGYGYTF

v_call: TRBV12-3/TRBV12-4
j_call: TRBJ2-1
cdr3_aa: CASSEDRGRNEQFF

v_call: TRBV14
j_call: TRBJ2-1
cdr3_aa: CASSQESGGFATLPNNEQFF

v_call: TRBV20-1
j_call: TRBJ2-1
cdr3_aa: CSARRAGGGDEQFF

v_call: TRBV25-1
j_call: TRBJ2-3
cdr3_aa: CASSEGASSTDTQYF

v_call: TRBV5-1
j_call: TRBJ2-5
cdr3_aa: CASSLQQSQETQYF

v_call: TRBV18
j_call: TRBJ2-5
cdr3_aa: CASSPPMGEQETQYF

v_call: TRBV7-4
j_call: TRBJ2-7
cdr3_aa: CASSFGFSYEQYF

v_call: TRBV6-2/TRBV6-3
j_call: TRBJ1-2
cdr3_aa: CASSHGTDRGYTF

v_call: TRBV2
j_call: TRBJ2-7
cdr3_aa: CASTPGFAVYEQYF

v_call: TRBV12-3/TRBV12-4
j_call: TRBJ2-7
cdr3_aa: CASSFPRQVSSGLNEQYF

v_call: TRBV12-3/TRBV12-4
j_call: TRBJ1-6
cdr3_aa: CASSFGNSPLHF

v_call: TRBV9
j_call: TRBJ1-1
cdr3_aa: CASSVGVTGTEAFF

v_call: TRBV27
j_call: TRBJ1-1
cdr3_aa: CASSLSQAGLKEAFF

v_call: TRBV6-5
j_call: TRBJ1-5
cdr3_aa: CASSSAKGLGNQPQHF

v_call: TRBV6-6
j_call: TRBJ2-2
cdr3_aa: CASSYGRGGGTGELFF

v_call: TRBV7-2
j_call: TRBJ1-1
cdr3_aa: CASSLASDSAEAFF

v_call: TRBV12-3/TRBV12-4
j_call: TRBJ2-2
cdr3_aa: CASSLSGGNTGELFF

v_call: TRBV6-2/TRBV6-3
j_call: TRBJ2-5
cdr3_aa: CASSPLTSGWETQYF

v_call: TRBV12-5
j_call: TRBJ2-1
cdr3_aa: CASGSPTSGIGHEQFF

v_call: TRBV7-9
j_call: TRBJ1-4
cdr3_aa: CASSLAVTGSNEKLFF

v_call: TRBV9
j_call: TRBJ2-3
cdr3_aa: CASSVGSGPSTDTQYF

v_call: TRBV5-6
j_call: TRBJ2-3
cdr3_aa: CASSFIIRGLAGELDTQYF

v_call: TRBV20-1
j_call: TRBJ2-5
cdr3_aa: CSAYNGAKETQYF

v_call: TRBV7-2
j_call: TRBJ2-3
cdr3_aa: CASSPQVGTDTQYF

v_call: TRBV29-1
j_call: TRBJ2-7
cdr3_aa: CSVEWGTSGRSSYERYF

v_call: TRBV7-6
j_call: TRBJ2-7
cdr3_aa: CASSRDGTLSSYEQYF

v_call: TRBV12-3/TRBV12-4
j_call: TRBJ2-1
cdr3_aa: CASSSNSGRGDEQFF

v_call: TRBV12-3/TRBV12-4
j_call: TRBJ2-5
cdr3_aa: CASSQTSRETQYF

v_call: TRBV3-1
j_call: TRBJ2-1
cdr3_aa: CASRLSLYHEQFF

v_call: TRBV5-1
j_call: TRBJ2-3
cdr3_aa: CASSFSPLADTQYF

v_call: TRBV6-5
j_call: TRBJ2-3
cdr3_aa: CASRTRTYPSDTQYF

v_call: TRBV24-1
j_call: TRBJ2-3
cdr3_aa: CATSVGGVDTQYF